This T cell receptor beta chain was retrieved from a study of Graves' ophthalmopathy and Graves' hyperthyroidism. Whole-study results and caveats: Most thyroid-expanded clonotypes exceeding 0.001 frequency were also found in blood. Ophthalmopathy versus stable hyperthyroidism: 13-signature model gave around 85% sensitivity, 75% to 83% specificity. Sensitivity of under 71% and specificity of 72% to 80% were achieved by the model that predicted ophthalmopathy progression.

The sequenced template was RNA, covering the TCR beta CDR3 region. After a first-round RT-PCR with HTBI primers, a second-round multiplex PCR was run. MiXCR, applied by TCRdb to the multiplex PCR reads, yields one record per CDR3 protein. The data show 170,000 or so distinct CDR3 sequences, approximately 40% seen once. Note on this clonotype: Its cognate antigen is unknown.

The germline V gene has CDR1 SGHTA and CDR2 FQGNSA. After removal of 2 bases from V and 0 bases from J, the junction contained 2 bases not matched to a gene. The CDR3 sequence is 16 residues long. The sequence was collected from a man in his thirties or forties with Graves' ophthalmopathy. Sequenced sample: peripheral blood. The chain combines TRBV7-2 with TRBJ1-5; 9 positions agree with TRBD1. The CDR3 DNA sequence: TGTGCCAGCAGCTTATCGGGACAGGGTAGCAATCAGCCCCAGCATTTT. As protein: CASSLSGQGSNQPQHF.